Reported below is one T cell receptor beta chain. Its cognate antigen is unknown. Clones were sequenced by immunoSEQ multiplex PCR, and TCRdb holds only the in-frame ones, with some missing. The repertoire has tens of thousands of clones, 70% to 90% of them found once; the top ten carry approximately 7%. This sample is part of a study of T cell responses to AZD1222 COVID-19 vaccine. Study overall: Second-dose groups at about 4 or about 12 weeks were pooled. Findings and caveats of the study: With dominance at 160-218 and 743-854, vaccine-associated CD4 TCRs spanned spike. Baseline seropositivity characterized only a handful of AZD1222 recipients. Within unmutated variant regions lay the reported targets of nearly half of spike-specific TCRs.

The TCR sequence derives from an adult in good health. Sequenced here: peripheral blood, sampled on day 0 of AZD1222 vaccination.

CDR3: CASSLVRNTDTQYF. As DNA, the CDR3 is TGTGCCAGCAGTTTGGTTAGAAACACAGATACGCAGTATTTT. The gene calls are TRBV6-5 and TRBJ2-3; unclear D gene. Trimming pared 4 bases from V and 2 bases from J, leaving 10 bases between. Germline lookup yields CDR1 MNHEY and CDR2 SVGAGI. The CDR3 is made up of 14 amino acids.